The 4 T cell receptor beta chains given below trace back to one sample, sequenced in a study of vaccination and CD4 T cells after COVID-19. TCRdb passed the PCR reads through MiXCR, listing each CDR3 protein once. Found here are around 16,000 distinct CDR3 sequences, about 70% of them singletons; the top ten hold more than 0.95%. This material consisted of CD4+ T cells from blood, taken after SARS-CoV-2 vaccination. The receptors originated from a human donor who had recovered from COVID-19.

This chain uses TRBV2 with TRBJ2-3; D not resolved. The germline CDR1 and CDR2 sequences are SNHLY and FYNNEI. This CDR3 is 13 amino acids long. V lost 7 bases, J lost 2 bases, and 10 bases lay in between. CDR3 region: CASNPPFTDTQYF. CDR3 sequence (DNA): TGTGCCAGCAACCCTCCCTTCACAGATACGCAGTATTTT.

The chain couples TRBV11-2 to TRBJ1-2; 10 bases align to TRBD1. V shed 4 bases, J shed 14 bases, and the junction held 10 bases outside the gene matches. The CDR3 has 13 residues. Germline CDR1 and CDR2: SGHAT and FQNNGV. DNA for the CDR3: TGTGCCAGCAGCTCCCGGGACAGGGGATCTGGAACCTTC. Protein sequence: CASSSRDRGSGTF.

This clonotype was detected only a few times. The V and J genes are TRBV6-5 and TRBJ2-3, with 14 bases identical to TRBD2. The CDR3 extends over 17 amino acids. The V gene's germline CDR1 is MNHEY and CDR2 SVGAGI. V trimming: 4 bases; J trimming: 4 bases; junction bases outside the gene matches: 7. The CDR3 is CASSFGLAGGRPDTQYF. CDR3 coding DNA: TGTGCCAGCAGTTTCGGACTAGCGGGAGGCCGCCCAGATACGCAGTATTTT.

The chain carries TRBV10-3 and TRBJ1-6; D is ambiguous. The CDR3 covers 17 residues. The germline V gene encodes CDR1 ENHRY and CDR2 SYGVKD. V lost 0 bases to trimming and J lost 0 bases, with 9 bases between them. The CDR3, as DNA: TGTGCCATCAGTGAGTCGGTCAGGAGCTCCTATAATTCACCCCTCCACTTT. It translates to CAISESVRSSYNSPLHF.